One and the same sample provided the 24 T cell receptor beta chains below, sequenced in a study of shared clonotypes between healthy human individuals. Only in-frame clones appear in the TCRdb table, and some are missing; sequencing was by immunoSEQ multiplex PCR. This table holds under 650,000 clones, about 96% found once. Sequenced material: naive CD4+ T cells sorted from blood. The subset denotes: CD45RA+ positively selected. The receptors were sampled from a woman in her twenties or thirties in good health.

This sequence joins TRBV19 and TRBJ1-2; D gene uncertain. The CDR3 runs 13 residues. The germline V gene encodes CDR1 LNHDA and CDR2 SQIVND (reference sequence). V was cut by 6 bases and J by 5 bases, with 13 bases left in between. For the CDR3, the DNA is TGTGCCAGTAGCCGAGACGTTTTGTATGGCTACACCTTC. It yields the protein CASSRDVLYGYTF.

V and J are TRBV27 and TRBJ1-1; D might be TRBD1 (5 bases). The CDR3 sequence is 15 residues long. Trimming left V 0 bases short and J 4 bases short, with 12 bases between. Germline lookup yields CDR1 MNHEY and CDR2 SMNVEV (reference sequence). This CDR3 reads CASSLSGRVGTEAFF. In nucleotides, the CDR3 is TGTGCCAGCAGTTTATCGGGCAGGGTGGGCACTGAAGCTTTCTTT.

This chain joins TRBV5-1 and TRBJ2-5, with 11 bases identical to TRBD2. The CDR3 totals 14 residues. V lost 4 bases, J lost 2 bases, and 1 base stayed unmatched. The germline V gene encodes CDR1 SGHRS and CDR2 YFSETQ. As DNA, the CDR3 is TGCGCCAGCAGCGGGACTAGCGGACAAGAGACCCAGTACTTC. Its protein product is CASSGTSGQETQYF. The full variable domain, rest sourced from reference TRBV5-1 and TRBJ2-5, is KAGVTQTPRYLIKTRGQQVTLSCSPISGHRSVSWYQQTPGQGLQFLFEYFSETQRNKGNFPGRFSGRQFSNSRSEMNVSTLELGDSALYLCASSGTSGQETQYFGPGTRLLVL.

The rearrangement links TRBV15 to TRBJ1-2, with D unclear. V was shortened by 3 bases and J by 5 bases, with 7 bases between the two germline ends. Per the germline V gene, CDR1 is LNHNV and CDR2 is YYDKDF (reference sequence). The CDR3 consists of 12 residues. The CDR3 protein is CATSSDMYGYTF. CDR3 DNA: TGTGCCACCAGCAGCGATATGTATGGCTACACCTTC.

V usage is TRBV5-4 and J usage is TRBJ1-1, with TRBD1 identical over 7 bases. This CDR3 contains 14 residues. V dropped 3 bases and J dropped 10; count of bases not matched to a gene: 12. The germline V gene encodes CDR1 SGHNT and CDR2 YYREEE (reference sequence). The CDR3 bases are TGTGCCAGCAGCTCTAACAGGGGTCAGGTAGGAGCTTTCTTT. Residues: CASSSNRGQVGAFF.

The CDR3 spells CASRLAGERYEQYF. The CDR3 DNA reads TGTGCCAGCAGACTAGCGGGAGAAAGATACGAGCAGTACTTC. The J gene is TRBJ2-7, the V gene TRBV6-1, with 11 nucleotides matching TRBD2. The CDR3 runs to 14 residues. V gave up 6 bases and J gave up 4 bases; unmatched junction bases: 5. CDR1 is MNHNS and CDR2 is SASEGT in the germline V gene.

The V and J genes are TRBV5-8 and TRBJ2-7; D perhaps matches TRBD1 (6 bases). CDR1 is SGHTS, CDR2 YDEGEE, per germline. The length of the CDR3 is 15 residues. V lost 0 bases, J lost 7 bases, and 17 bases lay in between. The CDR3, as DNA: TGTGCCAGCAGCTTGGCTGGGGGCGGCTGGAGAGAGCAGTACTTC. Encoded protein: CASSLAGGGWREQYF.

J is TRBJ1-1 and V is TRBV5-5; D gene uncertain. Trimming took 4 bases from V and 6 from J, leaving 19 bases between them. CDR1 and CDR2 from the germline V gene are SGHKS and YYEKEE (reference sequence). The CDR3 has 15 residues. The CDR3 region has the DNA TGTGCCAGCAGCCCCTTAGAGGCGGGTTTTCCTGAAGCTTTCTTT. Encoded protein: CASSPLEAGFPEAFF.

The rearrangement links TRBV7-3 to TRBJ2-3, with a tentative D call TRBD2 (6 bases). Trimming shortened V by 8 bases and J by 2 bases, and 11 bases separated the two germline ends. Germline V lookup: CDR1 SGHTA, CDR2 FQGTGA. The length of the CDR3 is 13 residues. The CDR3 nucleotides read TGTGCCAGCGGGGCGGGACCCACAGATACGCAGTATTTT. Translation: CASGAGPTDTQYF.

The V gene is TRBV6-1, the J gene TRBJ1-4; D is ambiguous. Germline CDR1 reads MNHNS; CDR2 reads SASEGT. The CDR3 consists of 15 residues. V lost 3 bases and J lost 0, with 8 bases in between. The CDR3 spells CASSDLFATNEKLFF. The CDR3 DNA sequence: TGTGCCAGCAGTGACCTCTTTGCAACTAATGAAAAACTGTTTTTT.

CDR3 bases: TGTGCCAGCAGTCTTCCGACAAGATCCAACTATGGCTACACCTTC. Translated: CASSLPTRSNYGYTF. This chain links TRBV6-6 with TRBJ1-2; D ambiguous. V was shortened by 5 bases and J by 2 bases, with 15 bases between the two germline ends. CDR1 MNHNY and CDR2 SVGAGI come from the germline V gene (reference sequence). The CDR3 sequence is 15 residues long.

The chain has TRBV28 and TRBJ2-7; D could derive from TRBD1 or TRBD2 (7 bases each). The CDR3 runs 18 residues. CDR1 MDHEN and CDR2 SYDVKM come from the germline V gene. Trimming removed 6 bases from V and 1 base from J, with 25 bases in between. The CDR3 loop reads CASRRDRLGGIASYEQYF. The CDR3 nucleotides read TGTGCCAGCAGAAGGGACAGACTCGGGGGGATCGCTTCCTACGAGCAGTACTTC.

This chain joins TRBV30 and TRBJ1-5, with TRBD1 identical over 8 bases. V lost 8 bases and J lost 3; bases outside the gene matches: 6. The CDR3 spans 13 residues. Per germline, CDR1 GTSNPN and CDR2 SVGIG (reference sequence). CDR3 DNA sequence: TGTGCCGAAGGACAGGGCCACAATCAGCCCCAGCATTTT. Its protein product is CAEGQGHNQPQHF.

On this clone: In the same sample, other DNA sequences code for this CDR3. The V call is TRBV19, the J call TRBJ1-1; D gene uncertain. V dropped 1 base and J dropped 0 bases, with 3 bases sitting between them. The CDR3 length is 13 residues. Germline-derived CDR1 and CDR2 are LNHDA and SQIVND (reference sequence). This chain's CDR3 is CASSIVMNTEAFF. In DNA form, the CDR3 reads TGTGCCAGTAGTATAGTGATGAACACTGAAGCTTTCTTT. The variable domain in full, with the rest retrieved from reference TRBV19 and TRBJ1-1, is DGGITQSPKYLFRKEGQNVTLSCEQNLNHDAMYWYRQDPGQGLRLIYYSQIVNDFQKGDIAEGYSVSREKKESFPLTVTSAQKNPTAFYLCASSIVMNTEAFFGQGTRLTVV.

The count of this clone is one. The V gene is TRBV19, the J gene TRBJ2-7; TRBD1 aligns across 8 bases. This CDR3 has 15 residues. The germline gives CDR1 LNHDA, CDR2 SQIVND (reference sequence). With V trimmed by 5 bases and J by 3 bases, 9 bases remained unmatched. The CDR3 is CASSGLGTGNYEQYF. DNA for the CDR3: TGTGCCAGTAGTGGCCTTGGGACAGGAAACTACGAGCAGTACTTC. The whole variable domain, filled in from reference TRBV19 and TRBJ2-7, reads DGGITQSPKYLFRKEGQNVTLSCEQNLNHDAMYWYRQDPGQGLRLIYYSQIVNDFQKGDIAEGYSVSREKKESFPLTVTSAQKNPTAFYLCASSGLGTGNYEQYFGPGTRLTVT.

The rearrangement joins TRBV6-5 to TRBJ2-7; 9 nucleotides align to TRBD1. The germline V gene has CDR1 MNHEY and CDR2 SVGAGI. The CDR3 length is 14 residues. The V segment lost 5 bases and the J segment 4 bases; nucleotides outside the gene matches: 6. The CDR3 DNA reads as TGTGCCAGCAGTAAGGACAGGGGCTTTTACGAGCAGTACTTC. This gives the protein CASSKDRGFYEQYF.

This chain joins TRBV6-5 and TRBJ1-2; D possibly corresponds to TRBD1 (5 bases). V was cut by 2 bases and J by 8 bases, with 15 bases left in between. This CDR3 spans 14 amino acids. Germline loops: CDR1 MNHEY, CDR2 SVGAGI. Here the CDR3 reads CASSYDSTAEGYTF. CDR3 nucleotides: TGTGCCAGCAGTTACGATTCGACAGCGGAAGGCTACACCTTC.

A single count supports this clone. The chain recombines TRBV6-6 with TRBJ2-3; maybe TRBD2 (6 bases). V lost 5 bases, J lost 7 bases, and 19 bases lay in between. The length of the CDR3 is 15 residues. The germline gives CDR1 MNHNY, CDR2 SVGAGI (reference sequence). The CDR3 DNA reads TGTGCCAGCAGTCCCTTTGGGGGAGGCGGAAATACGCAGTATTTT. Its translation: CASSPFGGGGNTQYF.

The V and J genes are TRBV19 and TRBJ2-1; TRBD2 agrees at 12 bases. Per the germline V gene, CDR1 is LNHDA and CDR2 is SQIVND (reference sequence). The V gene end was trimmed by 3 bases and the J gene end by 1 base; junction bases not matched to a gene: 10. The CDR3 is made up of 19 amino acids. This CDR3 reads CASSMSGLAGGKSYNEQFF. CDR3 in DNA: TGTGCCAGTAGTATGAGTGGCCTAGCGGGAGGGAAATCCTACAATGAGCAGTTCTTC.

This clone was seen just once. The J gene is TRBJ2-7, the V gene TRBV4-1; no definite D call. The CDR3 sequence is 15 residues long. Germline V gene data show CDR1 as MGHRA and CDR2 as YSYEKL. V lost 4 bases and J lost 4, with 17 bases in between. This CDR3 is CASSPHFFDTYEQYF. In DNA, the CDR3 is TGCGCCAGCAGCCCGCATTTCTTTGACACTTACGAGCAGTACTTC.

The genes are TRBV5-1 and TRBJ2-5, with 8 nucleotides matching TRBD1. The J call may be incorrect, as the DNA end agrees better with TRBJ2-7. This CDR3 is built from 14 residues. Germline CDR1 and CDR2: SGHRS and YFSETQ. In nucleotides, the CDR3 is TGCGCCAGCAGCTCCGGGACAGGTAACTACGAGCAGTACTTC. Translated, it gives CASSSGTGNYEQYF.

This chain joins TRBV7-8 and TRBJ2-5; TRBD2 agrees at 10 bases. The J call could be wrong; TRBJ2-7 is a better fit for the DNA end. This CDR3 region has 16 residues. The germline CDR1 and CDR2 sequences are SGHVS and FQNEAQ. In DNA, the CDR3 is TGTGCCAGCAGCTTTGGGACTAGCGCGAACTCCTACGAGCAGTACTTC. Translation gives CASSFGTSANSYEQYF.

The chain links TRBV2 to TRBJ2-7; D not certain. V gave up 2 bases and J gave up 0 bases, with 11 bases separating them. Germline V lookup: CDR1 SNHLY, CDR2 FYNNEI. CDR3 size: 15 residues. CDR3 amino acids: CASSEQLEDSYEQYF. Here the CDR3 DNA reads TGTGCCAGCAGTGAACAGTTAGAGGACTCCTACGAGCAGTACTTC.

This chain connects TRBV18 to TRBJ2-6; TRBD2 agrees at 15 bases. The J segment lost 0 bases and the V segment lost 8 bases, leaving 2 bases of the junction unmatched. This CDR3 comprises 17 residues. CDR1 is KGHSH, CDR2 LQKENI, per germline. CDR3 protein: CASGTSGRYSGANVLTF. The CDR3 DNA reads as TGTGCCAGCGGGACTAGCGGGAGGTACTCTGGGGCCAACGTCCTGACTTTC.